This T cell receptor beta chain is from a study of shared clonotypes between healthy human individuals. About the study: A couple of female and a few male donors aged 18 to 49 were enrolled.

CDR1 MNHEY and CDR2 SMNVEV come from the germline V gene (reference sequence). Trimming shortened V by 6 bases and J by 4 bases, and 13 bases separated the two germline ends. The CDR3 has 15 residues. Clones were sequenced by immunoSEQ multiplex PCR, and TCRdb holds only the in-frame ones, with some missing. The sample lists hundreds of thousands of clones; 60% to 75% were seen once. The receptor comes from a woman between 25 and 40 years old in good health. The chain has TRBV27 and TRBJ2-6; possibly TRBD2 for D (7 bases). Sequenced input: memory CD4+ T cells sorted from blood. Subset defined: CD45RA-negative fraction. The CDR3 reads CASRGGGAGANVLTF. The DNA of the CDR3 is TGTGCCAGCAGAGGTGGGGGGGCCGGGGCCAACGTCCTGACTTTC.